Below, 7 T cell receptor beta chains from the same sample are listed, as sequenced in a study of CXCR3-negative and CXCR3-positive naive CD8 T cells. Study results and limitations: CXCR3-negative naive cells had less hydrophobic TRB CDR3s than did CXCR3-positive naive cells.

These TCRs' antigens remain unknown. Via 5' RACE with UMI labels, TRB cDNA libraries were prepared. TCRdb re-called the 5' RACE reads and catalogs CDR3 proteins one per entry, DNA excluded. The sample table sets out about 120,000 distinct CDR3 sequences. Material: naive CXCR3+ CD8+ T cells from blood. Stated subset: CD45RO-CCR7+CD27+CD95- naive CD8+ T cells expressing CXCR3 (TNR3+). The receptors were sampled from a human donor in good health. Some clones in this sample may be carry-over from other donors' samples.

This chain connects TRBV7-2 to TRBJ1-1; TCRdb outputs TRBD1, but without DNA this stays unchecked. This CDR3 spans 16 amino acids. Germline lookup yields CDR1 SGHTA and CDR2 FQGNSA. CDR3 protein: CASSFTGGIMNTEAFF.

The rearrangement links TRBV29-1 to TRBJ2-7; the D call from TCRdb, TRBD1, cannot be confirmed without DNA. The germline V gene encodes CDR1 SQVTM and CDR2 ANQGSEA. This CDR3 has 11 residues. CDR3 loop: CSATGNYEQYF.

V gene TRBV10-3 combines with J gene TRBJ2-7. This CDR3 has 11 amino acids. CDR1 is ENHRY and CDR2 is SYGVKD in the germline V gene. CDR3 amino acids: CAISDLHEQYF.

The V and J genes are TRBV2 and TRBJ1-1; there is no DNA to check the TCRdb D call of TRBD1. CDR1 is SNHLY and CDR2 is FYNNEI in the germline V gene. The CDR3 contains 14 residues. The CDR3 spells CASSRKGGNTEAFF.

V and J are TRBV25-1 and TRBJ2-1; TCRdb's D gene call, TRBD2, goes unchecked for lack of DNA. In germline, CDR1 is MGHDK, CDR2 SYGVNS. CDR3 length: 18 residues. CDR3 amino acids: CASSEFFRTSGRLEEQFF.

The CDR3 is CSVGGGQGVYTGELFF. V is TRBV29-1 and J is TRBJ2-2; with no DNA, the TCRdb D assignment of TRBD2 cannot be verified. This CDR3 has 16 amino acids. Germline V gene sequence: CDR1 SQVTM, CDR2 ANQGSEA.

The genes are TRBV14 and TRBJ2-7; TCRdb's D call, TRBD1, is unchecked because there is no DNA. The CDR3 length is 16 residues. CDR1 and CDR2 from the germline V gene are SGHDN and FVKESK. This CDR3 reads CASSPRGTGSTYEQYF.